This T cell receptor beta chain appears in the sequencing data of a study of cytomegalovirus exposure and HLA in healthy donors. The PCR was carried out with 60 Vbeta primers and 13 Jbeta primers. Method: immunoSEQ multiplex PCR; TCRdb's copy keeps in-frame clones and lacks some. The profile shows roughly 100,000 clones, 78% of them singletons. Germline V gives CDR1 SGHAT, CDR2 FQNNGV. The CDR3 length is 15 residues. The source material was PBMCs. The chain recombines TRBV11-2 with TRBJ2-5; no reliable D call. The closer fit of TRBJ2-7 to the DNA end suggests the J call may be wrong. The receptor comes from a man under 40 in good health and CMV-seronegative. CDR3: CASSLDRRGSYEQYF. CDR3 DNA sequence: TGTGCCAGCAGCTTAGACCGCCGAGGTTCCTACGAGCAGTACTTC.